Below are 17 T cell receptor beta chains sequenced from a single sample in a study of lymphopenia after photon versus proton radiotherapy (dated by TCRdb to about 2019). Preparation of the library involved the immunoSEQ multiplex PCR assay. In its TCRdb copy, this immuneACCESS table keeps in-frame sequences only and misses some clones. Where compared with another copy, unresolved V genes explain less than half of these, and the others have no known cause. This sample comprises about 70,000 clones, under 95% of them detected only once. The top ten hold approximately 2.1% of the sample. The source material was peripheral blood, sampled from a patient treated with photon-based radiotherapy. These receptors all come from a woman aged 40 to 50 with cholangiocarcinoma.

The chain carries TRBV5-4 and TRBJ2-3; D is possibly TRBD2 (6 bases). Germline V CDR1 and CDR2: SGHNT, YYREEE (reference sequence). The CDR3 extends over 16 amino acids. Trimming removed 0 bases from V and 2 bases from J, with 13 bases in between. In DNA, the CDR3 is TGTGCCAGCAGCTTGGCTCGGGACTCCTACACAGATACGCAGTATTTT. As protein: CASSLARDSYTDTQYF.

The V call is TRBV4-1, the J call TRBJ2-2, with no clear D. The CDR3 has 16 amino acids. CDR1 and CDR2 from the germline V gene are MGHRA and YSYEKL. V lost 1 base, J lost 3 bases, and 12 bases lay in between. CDR3 residues: CASSQGNHRDTGELFF. As DNA, the CDR3 is TGCGCCAGCAGCCAAGGAAACCATAGGGACACCGGGGAGCTGTTTTTT.

The V call is TRBV6-5, the J call TRBJ2-1; possibly TRBD1 for D (5 bases). CDR3 length: 13 amino acids. The germline V gene encodes CDR1 MNHEY and CDR2 SVGAGI. V shed 7 bases and J shed 7 bases, with 14 bases lying between them. The CDR3 spells CASTHRSGNEQFF. In DNA form, the CDR3 reads TGTGCCAGCACGCACAGGTCCGGGAATGAGCAGTTCTTC.

The V call is TRBV5-6, the J call TRBJ1-1, with 7 bases that match TRBD1. J was trimmed by 8 bases and V by 4 bases; bases with no gene match: 8. The CDR3 is 13 residues long. Germline V gene lookup returns CDR1 SGHDT and CDR2 YYEEEE. The CDR3 nucleotides read TGTGCCAGCAGCCTCACGGGGACAGACGAAGCTTTCTTT. Translated: CASSLTGTDEAFF.

The chain links TRBV6-1 to TRBJ1-2; D is unclear. Per the germline V gene, CDR1 is MNHNS and CDR2 is SASEGT. V dropped 7 bases and J dropped 3 bases, with 9 bases sitting between them. The CDR3 has 12 amino acids. CDR3 loop: CASTSGYYGYTF. The CDR3 DNA reads as TGTGCCAGCACAAGCGGCTACTATGGCTACACCTTC.

The chain joins TRBV4-1 to TRBJ2-7; no clear D gene. The CDR3 runs to 15 residues. V shed 0 bases and J shed 0 bases, with 9 bases lying between them. Germline-derived CDR1 and CDR2 are MGHRA and YSYEKL. The CDR3 reads CASSQDRQISYEQYF. The CDR3 region has the DNA TGCGCCAGCAGCCAAGATAGGCAGATCTCCTACGAGCAGTACTTC.

This chain joins TRBV19 and TRBJ2-6; 7 bases map to TRBD2. The CDR3 is made up of 14 amino acids. The V gene's germline CDR1 is LNHDA and CDR2 SQIVND (reference sequence). Losses at the gene ends were 10 bases for V and 4 bases for J; bases not matched to a gene: 7. As DNA, the CDR3 is TGTGCCACTGAGCCGGGGGGAGGGGCCAACGTCCTGACTTTC. It encodes CATEPGGGANVLTF.

The chain uses TRBV30 and TRBJ1-3, with D maybe TRBD1 (5 bases). Germline V lookup: CDR1 GTSNPN, CDR2 SVGIG (reference sequence). The CDR3 extends over 15 amino acids. Trimming took off 0 bases at V and 0 bases at J, with 9 bases between the two ends. In DNA, the CDR3 is TGTGCCTGGAGTGTACCGGGGCGCTCTGGAAACACCATATATTTT. It yields the protein CAWSVPGRSGNTIYF.

V gene TRBV19 combines with J gene TRBJ2-2; weak D call: TRBD2 (6 bases). V was trimmed by 10 bases and J by 3 bases, leaving 18 bases between them. The CDR3 sequence is 15 residues long. Germline assignment: CDR1 LNHDA and CDR2 SQIVND (reference sequence). As DNA, the CDR3 is TGTGCCACCGCCCCCACGGGACTTTACACCGGGGAGCTGTTTTTT. Its protein product is CATAPTGLYTGELFF.

The chain couples TRBV29-1 to TRBJ2-7; tentatively, D is TRBD1 or TRBD2 (5 bases each). V lost 4 bases, J lost 4 bases, and 11 bases lay in between. CDR1 and CDR2 (germline): SQVTM, ANQGSEA. This CDR3 comprises 12 residues. The CDR3 reads CSVASGPYEQYF. The CDR3 DNA is TGCAGCGTTGCGTCGGGACCTTACGAGCAGTACTTC.

This clone was picked up one time. This sequence joins TRBV19 and TRBJ2-7, with 7 nucleotides matching TRBD2. From germline, CDR1 is LNHDA and CDR2 SQIVND (reference sequence). The CDR3 is 13 amino acids. V was pared by 6 bases and J by 7 bases, with 9 bases of the junction left unmatched. The CDR3 here is CASSPGLGWEQYF. CDR3 in DNA: TGTGCCAGTAGCCCCGGACTAGGCTGGGAGCAGTACTTC.

The chain recombines TRBV2 with TRBJ2-3; tentatively, D is TRBD1 (5 bases). CDR1 and CDR2 from the germline V gene are SNHLY and FYNNEI. This CDR3 has 12 residues. Trimming shortened V by 2 bases and J by 6 bases, and 6 bases separated the two germline ends. The CDR3, as DNA: TGTGCCAGCAGTGAACCAGGGGATACGCAGTATTTT. This gives the protein CASSEPGDTQYF.

This clone was recorded only once. The chain links TRBV6-5 to TRBJ1-2; D uncertain. The CDR3 has 15 residues. Germline V gene data show CDR1 as MNHEY and CDR2 as SVGAGI. V shed 0 bases and J shed 8 bases, with 16 bases lying between them. The CDR3 region has the DNA TGTGCCAGCAGTTACTCGTCGATATGGTGGCAGGGCTACACCTTC. Translated: CASSYSSIWWQGYTF.

The chain uses TRBV5-1 and TRBJ2-1; TRBD1 aligns across 8 bases. Trimming removed 0 bases from V and 5 bases from J; junction bases left unmatched: 4. The CDR3 loop spans 15 amino acids. Germline V CDR1 and CDR2: SGHRS, YFSETQ. In DNA form, the CDR3 reads TGCGCCAGCAGCTTGGGGGGACAGGCTGACAATGAGCAGTTCTTC. This translates into CASSLGGQADNEQFF.

Only one count was recorded for this clone. This chain connects TRBV10-2 to TRBJ1-4; 8 bases agree with TRBD1. V was pared by 7 bases and J by 7 bases, with 8 bases of the junction left unmatched. This CDR3 contains 14 residues. The germline V gene has CDR1 WSHSY and CDR2 SAAADI. The CDR3 protein is CASKSGQGAEKLFF. CDR3 nucleotide sequence: TGCGCCAGCAAGAGTGGACAGGGAGCTGAAAAACTGTTTTTT.

This chain joins TRBV4-2 and TRBJ2-3; possibly TRBD2 for D (5 bases). V gave up 3 bases and J gave up 5 bases, with 18 bases separating them. CDR1 LGHNA and CDR2 YNFKEQ come from the germline V gene. The CDR3 has 16 amino acids. Written as DNA, the CDR3 is TGTGCCAGCAGCCAGGGCCCGAGGGTGTCTGGAGATACGCAGTATTTT. Translating it yields CASSQGPRVSGDTQYF.

The V gene is TRBV2, the J gene TRBJ1-5; no definite D call. There are 14 residues in the CDR3. The V gene's germline CDR1 is SNHLY and CDR2 FYNNEI. V lost 7 bases and J lost 7, with 17 bases in between. CDR3 bases: TGTGCCAGCATTCATAATGACCCCCGCCAGCCCCAGCATTTT. Protein: CASIHNDPRQPQHF.